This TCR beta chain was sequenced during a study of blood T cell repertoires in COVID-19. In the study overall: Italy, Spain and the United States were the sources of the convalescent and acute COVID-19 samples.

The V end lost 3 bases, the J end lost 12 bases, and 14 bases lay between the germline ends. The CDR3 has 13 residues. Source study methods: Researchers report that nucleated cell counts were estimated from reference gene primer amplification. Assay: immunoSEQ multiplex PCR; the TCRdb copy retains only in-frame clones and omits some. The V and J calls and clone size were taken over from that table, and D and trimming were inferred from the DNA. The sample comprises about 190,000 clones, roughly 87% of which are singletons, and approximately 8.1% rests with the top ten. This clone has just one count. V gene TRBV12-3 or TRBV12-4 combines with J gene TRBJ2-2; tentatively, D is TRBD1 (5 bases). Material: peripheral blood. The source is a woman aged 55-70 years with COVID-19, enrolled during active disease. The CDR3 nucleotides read TGTGCCAGCAGTTTGGGGCAGCCCGACCAGCTGTTTTTT. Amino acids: CASSLGQPDQLFF.